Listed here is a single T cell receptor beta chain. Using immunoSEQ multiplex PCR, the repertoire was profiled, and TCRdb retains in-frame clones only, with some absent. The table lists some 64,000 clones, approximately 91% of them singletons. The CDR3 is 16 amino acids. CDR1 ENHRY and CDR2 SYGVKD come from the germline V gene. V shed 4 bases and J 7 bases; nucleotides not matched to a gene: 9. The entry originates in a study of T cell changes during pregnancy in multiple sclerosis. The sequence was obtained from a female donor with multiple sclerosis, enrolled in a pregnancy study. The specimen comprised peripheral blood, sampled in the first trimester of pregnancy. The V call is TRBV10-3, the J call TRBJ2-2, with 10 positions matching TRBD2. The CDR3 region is CAISGLSGGANGELFF. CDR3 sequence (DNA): TGTGCCATCAGTGGGCTGAGCGGGGGGGCGAACGGGGAGCTGTTTTTT.